What follows describes a single TCR beta chain. This specimen includes other DNA sequences encoding the same CDR3. Produced via immunoSEQ multiplex PCR; TCRdb's table is partial and in-frame only. The data contain approximately 320,000 clones, around 90% of them singletons. The entry originates in a study of shared clonotypes between healthy human individuals. V was pared by 1 base and J by 0 bases, with 1 base of the junction left unmatched. Per the germline V gene, CDR1 is LGHNA and CDR2 is YSLEER. The CDR3 has 16 residues. The sample consisted of memory CD8+ T cells sorted from blood. Subset denoted: CD45RO+ cells pooled with CCR7-negative TemRA cells. The chain employs TRBV4-3 and TRBJ2-1; 9 nucleotides match TRBD2. The sequence was collected from a man aged 18-30 years in good health. CDR3: CASSQVSGSSYNEQFF. CDR3 DNA sequence: TGCGCCAGCAGCCAAGTTAGCGGGAGCTCCTACAATGAGCAGTTCTTC.